This T cell receptor (beta chain) was identified during a study of T cell responses to AZD1222 COVID-19 vaccine. Whole-study results and caveats: Two AZD1222 doses significantly raised spike-specific TCR breadth and depth over controls.

To note about this clone: Its antigen is as yet unknown.

Sequencing used immunoSEQ multiplex PCR; TCRdb keeps in-frame clones, though not all of them. The sample has around 180,000 clones; 90% to 95% are singletons. CDR1 and CDR2 from the germline V gene are SGHRS and YFSETQ. The CDR3 is 15 amino acids. V lost 0 bases and J 1 base, leaving 10 bases between the germline ends. This TCR derives from an adult in good health. V and J are TRBV5-1 and TRBJ1-1; tentatively, D is TRBD1 (6 bases). Material: peripheral blood, obtained on day 0 of AZD1222 vaccination. DNA of the CDR3: TGCGCCAGCAGCTTGGCCGGGGGGGCGAACACTGAAGCTTTCTTT. This codes for CASSLAGGANTEAFF.